Presented here are 28 T cell receptor beta chains from one specimen sequenced in a study of molecular identifiers for immune sequencing clone quantification. TCRdb reprocessed the PCR reads via MiXCR and lists one record per CDR3 protein. This sample carries 75,000 to 95,000 distinct CDR3 sequences, 20% to 25% of them seen once, and the ten largest clones take 0.6% to 0.9%. The sequenced sample was naive CD8+ T cells from blood, with Jurkat cell RNA spiked in. Subset specified: FACS-sorted CD8+CD4-CCR7+CD45RA+ naive T cells. Receptors were obtained from a human donor in good health. Some libraries in this study had Jurkat cell RNA spiked in.

This clonotype was counted many times. This chain links TRBV20-1 with TRBJ1-5, with D unclear. Germline lookup yields CDR1 DFQATT and CDR2 SNEGSKA (reference sequence). The length of the CDR3 is 14 residues. The V and J ends lost 3 bases and 0 bases respectively, with 9 bases between them. CDR3 residues: CSASRPYSNQPQHF. CDR3 DNA: TGCAGTGCTAGTCGGCCCTATAGCAATCAGCCCCAGCATTTT.

V usage is TRBV2 and J usage is TRBJ2-3, with D possibly being TRBD2 (5 bases). Germline V CDR1 and CDR2: SNHLY, FYNNEI. Trimming cost V 6 bases and J 5 bases, with 18 bases left between them. This CDR3 is built from 15 residues. The CDR3 is CASSQSGPTGDTQYF. CDR3 nucleotides: TGTGCCAGCAGCCAGAGCGGACCCACCGGAGATACGCAGTATTTT.

This clonotype was detected many times. This chain joins TRBV7-6 and TRBJ2-5; TRBD1 agrees at 8 bases. J lost 3 bases, V lost 5 bases, and 5 bases had no gene match. This CDR3 contains 14 residues. The V gene's germline CDR1 is SGHVS and CDR2 FNYEAQ. The CDR3 region is CASSPGQGEETQYF. CDR3 in DNA: TGTGCCAGCAGCCCCGGACAGGGAGAAGAGACCCAGTACTTC. The variable domain in full, with the rest retrieved from reference TRBV7-6 and TRBJ2-5, is GAGVSQSPRYKVTKRGQDVALRCDPISGHVSLYWYRQALGQGPEFLTYFNYEAQQDKSGLPNDRFSAERPEGSISTLTIQRTEQRDSAMYRCASSPGQGEETQYFGPGTRLLVL.

The chain employs TRBV20-1 and TRBJ2-7; no clear D gene. The CDR3 has 16 residues. CDR1 is DFQATT, CDR2 SNEGSKA, per germline (reference sequence). V shed 0 bases and J shed 2 bases, with 17 bases lying between them. The CDR3 region is CSAREEMYNNPYEQYF. CDR3 nucleotide sequence: TGCAGTGCTAGAGAGGAAATGTACAACAACCCCTACGAGCAGTACTTC.

Comments on this clonotype: An end of the junction differs from the germline gene, which may be a read error. The rearrangement uses TRBV5-6 and TRBJ1-1, with 8 bases aligning to TRBD1. The CDR3 consists of 13 residues. Germline V gene data show CDR1 as SGHDT and CDR2 as YYEEEE. CDR3 region: CASRLDRAPEAFF. CDR3 in DNA: TGTGCCAGCAGATTGGACAGGGCCCCTGAAGCTTTCTTT. Based on the CDR3 plus reference TRBV5-6 and TRBJ1-1, the full variable domain is DAGVTQSPTHLIKTRGQQVTLRCSPKSGHDTVSWYQQALGQGPQFIFQYYEEEERQRGNFPDRFSGHQFPNYSSELNVNALLLGDSALYLCASRLDRAPEAFFGQGTRLTVV.

The table lists this clonotype with many counts. This chain uses TRBV28 with TRBJ2-7; 7 bases are a match to TRBD1. The CDR3 runs 16 residues. The V segment lost 5 bases and the J segment 3 bases; nucleotides outside the gene matches: 13. CDR1 and CDR2 from the germline V gene are MDHEN and SYDVKM. As DNA, the CDR3 is TGTGCCAGCAGTATACTTCGACAGGGCCGGGGCTACGAGCAGTACTTC. Translating it yields CASSILRQGRGYEQYF.

This clonotype has a handful of counts. The rearrangement joins TRBV9 to TRBJ2-2, with 7 bases lining up with TRBD1. V was pared by 3 bases and J by 1 base, with 0 bases of the junction left unmatched. The CDR3 has 14 residues. From germline, CDR1 is SGDLS and CDR2 YYNGEE. The CDR3, as DNA: TGTGCCAGCAGCGGACAGGGGAACACCGGGGAGCTGTTTTTT. Amino acid sequence: CASSGQGNTGELFF.

A few counts support this clonotype. The chain is built from TRBV4-1 and TRBJ1-1; D gene unclear. The germline V gene encodes CDR1 MGHRA and CDR2 YSYEKL. CDR3 length equals 15 residues. V was shortened by 1 base and J by 5 bases, with 14 bases between the two germline ends. CDR3 in DNA: TGCGCCAGCAGCCAAGTGGGATCTGGGGTAACTGAAGCTTTCTTT. Amino acids: CASSQVGSGVTEAFF.

This CDR3 reads CASSPERGGSNQPQHF. CDR3 DNA sequence: TGCGCCAGCAGCCCAGAGAGAGGGGGAAGCAATCAGCCCCAGCATTTT. The rearrangement joins TRBV4-3 to TRBJ1-5, with D perhaps matching TRBD1 (6 bases). This CDR3 comprises 16 residues. V was cut by 4 bases and J by 1 base, with 14 bases left in between. Germline V lookup: CDR1 LGHNA, CDR2 YSLEER.

There are many counts of this clonotype. V is TRBV20-1 and J is TRBJ1-5, with TRBD1 matching over 10 bases. Germline values: CDR1 DFQATT, CDR2 SNEGSKA (reference sequence). V shed 4 bases, J shed 6 bases, and the junction held 3 bases outside the gene matches. The CDR3 spans 13 residues. DNA for the CDR3: TGCAGTGCTAAAGACAGGGGGCTTCAGCCCCAGCATTTT. Protein sequence: CSAKDRGLQPQHF.

The rearrangement joins TRBV27 to TRBJ2-7; perhaps TRBD1 as D (5 bases). The V gene lost 2 bases and the J gene lost 3 bases, with 11 bases spanning the gap. CDR3 size: 14 residues. Germline CDR1 MNHEY, CDR2 SMNVEV (reference sequence). DNA for the CDR3: TGTGCCAGCAGTTTAGACAGAGGCCTCTACGAGCAGTACTTC. It encodes CASSLDRGLYEQYF.

The table lists this clonotype with many counts. The chain combines TRBV6-6 with TRBJ2-3; no reliable D call. Trimming shortened V by 2 bases and J by 5 bases, and 5 bases separated the two germline ends. Germline lookup yields CDR1 MNHNY and CDR2 SVGAGI (reference sequence). The CDR3 is made up of 12 amino acids. CDR3 nucleotide sequence: TGTGCCAGCAGTTACGGAGAAGATACGCAGTATTTT. Translating it yields CASSYGEDTQYF.

This clonotype showed up just a few times. The J gene is TRBJ1-1, the V gene TRBV12-3 or TRBV12-4, with D unclear. Between the trimmed V and J ends, which lost 2 bases and 7 bases, there was a span of 17 bases. The CDR3 has 15 amino acids. This chain's CDR3 is CASSLLNQIVSEAFF. In DNA, the CDR3 is TGTGCCAGCAGTTTATTGAATCAGATAGTCAGTGAAGCTTTCTTT.

The V gene is TRBV20-1, the J gene TRBJ2-7, with D perhaps matching TRBD2 (7 bases). Trimming stripped 5 bases from V and 3 bases from J, with 14 bases between. The CDR3 runs to 13 residues. Germline loops: CDR1 DFQATT, CDR2 SNEGSKA (reference sequence). The chain's CDR3 is CSAGGGAGYEQYF. For the CDR3, the DNA is TGCAGTGCTGGGGGGGGGGCCGGCTACGAGCAGTACTTC.

A note on this clonotype: Germline is not matched at one junction end, which may reflect a read error. The V gene is TRBV7-9, the J gene TRBJ2-7, with 7 bases fitting TRBD1. The CDR3 sequence is 13 residues long. The germline gives CDR1 SEHNR, CDR2 FQNEAQ (reference sequence). CDR3 nucleotides: TGTGCCGGCAGCTGGCAGGGGGTTGGGGAGCAGTACTTC. Its translation is CAGSWQGVGEQYF.

This clonotype was recorded many times. The genes are TRBV2 and TRBJ2-7, with D perhaps matching TRBD1 (5 bases). V lost 7 bases and J lost 5, with 12 bases in between. Germline V lookup: CDR1 SNHLY, CDR2 FYNNEI. The CDR3 has 12 residues. For the CDR3, the DNA is TGTGCCAGCACTCAGGGCCCCAACGAGCAGTACTTC. Amino acid sequence: CASTQGPNEQYF.

This clonotype was counted a few times. The rearrangement uses TRBV4-1 and TRBJ1-5; D is perhaps TRBD1 (5 bases). Germline V lookup: CDR1 MGHRA, CDR2 YSYEKL. The CDR3 has 13 residues. V shed 8 bases and J shed 6 bases, with 14 bases lying between them. The CDR3, as DNA: TGCGCCAGCGGGCAGGGCGGGGGTCAGCCCCAGCATTTT. Its protein product is CASGQGGGQPQHF.

Comments on this clonotype: Given a much more abundant clone one base away, this may be a read error. CDR3 DNA sequence: TGTGCCAGCAGTTACTCCCGGACAGGGGTCATCGACGAGCAGTACTTC. This encodes CASSYSRTGVIDEQYF. The chain combines TRBV6-5 with TRBJ2-7; 9 bases map to TRBD1. This CDR3 has 16 residues. The V gene end was trimmed by 0 bases and the J gene end by 5 bases; junction bases not matched to a gene: 8. The germline CDR1 and CDR2 sequences are MNHEY and SVGAGI.

This clonotype was counted between two and nine times. The gene calls are TRBV11-3 and TRBJ2-5; a possible D gene is TRBD2 (6 bases). Looked up from germline, CDR1 is SGHNT and CDR2 is YENEEA. V was shortened by 7 bases and J by 4 bases, with 19 bases between the two germline ends. The CDR3 totals 15 residues. The chain's CDR3 is CASIIPPRGRETQYF. CDR3 in DNA: TGTGCCAGCATTATCCCGCCCCGGGGGAGAGAGACCCAGTACTTC.

This clonotype was found a few times. This chain links TRBV2 with TRBJ2-1; 9 bases line up with TRBD1. Germline CDR1 SNHLY, CDR2 FYNNEI. The junction had 3 bases not matched to a gene; V was cut back by 8 bases and J by 7 bases. The CDR3 loop spans 12 amino acids. This CDR3 is CASWDRANEQFF. The CDR3 nucleotides are TGTGCCAGCTGGGACAGGGCGAATGAGCAGTTCTTC. Full variable domain (remainder filled in from reference TRBV2 and TRBJ2-1): EPEVTQTPSHQVTQMGQEVILRCVPISNHLYFYWYRQILGQKVEFLVSFYNNEISEKSEIFDDQFSVERPDGSNFTLKIRSTKLEDSAMYFCASWDRANEQFFGPGTRLTVL.

In the case of this clonotype: A much larger clone differs from this one at a single base, so this may be a read error. The chain recombines TRBV10-3 with TRBJ2-3; D gene unclear. Germline CDR1 is ENHRY and CDR2 is SYGVKD. The CDR3 has 15 amino acids. As DNA, the CDR3 is TGTGCCATCAGTGAGTCGGCAGTGAACCTAGATACGCCGTATTTT. Residues: CAISESAVNLDTPYF.

This clonotype was seen repeatedly, ten times or more. The chain carries TRBV12-3 or TRBV12-4 and TRBJ2-3; D not resolved. Trimming removed 5 bases from V and 1 base from J, with 10 bases in between. The CDR3 covers 14 residues. CDR3 region: CASSPLLRTDTQYF. The CDR3 bases are TGTGCCAGCAGTCCCCTGCTTCGCACAGATACGCAGTATTTT.

Remarks on this clonotype: A read error may explain this, as a much larger clone is one base away. The chain has TRBV4-1 and TRBJ1-1, with a tentative D call TRBD1 (5 bases). This CDR3 contains 13 residues. Germline V CDR1 and CDR2: MGHRA, YSYEKL. V gave up 3 bases and J gave up 6 bases, with 11 bases separating them. The CDR3 bases are TGCGCCAGCAGCCAGACCGACAGCTCTGAAGCTTTCTTT. Translated: CASSQTDSSEAFF.

This clonotype was recorded at least ten times. This sequence joins TRBV4-3 and TRBJ2-3, with 9 positions matching TRBD1. J gave up 3 bases and V 4 bases, and 8 bases lay outside the gene matches. This CDR3 has 16 amino acids. The germline CDR1 and CDR2 sequences are LGHNA and YSLEER. CDR3 sequence (DNA): TGCGCCAGCAGCCCCCGGACAGGGGCATGGACAGATACGCAGTATTTT. It translates to CASSPRTGAWTDTQYF.

This clonotype was detected a few times. This sequence joins TRBV5-3 and TRBJ1-5; 9 bases are shared with TRBD1. TRBV5-3 is treated as an ORF (open reading frame) with a function not yet certain. CDR3 length equals 14 residues. V lost 8 bases to trimming and J lost 5 bases; unmatched junction nucleotides: 8. CDR3: CASRWDRAYQPQHF. The CDR3 coding sequence is TGTGCCAGCAGATGGGACAGGGCGTATCAGCCCCAGCATTTT.

Notes on this clonotype: The junction differs from germline at one of its ends, possibly a read error. The CDR3 sequence is CGSSQDEYNEQFF. The CDR3 region has the DNA TGTGGCAGCAGCCAAGATGAATACAATGAGCAGTTCTTC. V gene TRBV3-1 combines with J gene TRBJ2-1; D uncertain. The CDR3 spans 13 residues. Germline values: CDR1 LGHDT, CDR2 YNNKEL (reference sequence).

This clonotype came up once. A much larger clonotype is one base distant, so this may be a read error. The rearrangement joins TRBV13 to TRBJ1-1; TRBD1 might be the D (6 bases). The germline V and J ends were trimmed by 5 bases and 12 bases, with 25 bases remaining between them. The CDR3 consists of 15 residues. CDR1 PRHDT and CDR2 FYEKMQ come from the germline V gene (reference sequence). CDR3 loop: CASSHLTGREIETFF. As DNA, the CDR3 is TGTGCCAGCAGCCACCTGACAGGACGCGAGATAGAAACTTTCTTT.

The chain combines TRBV21-1 with TRBJ1-1. TRBV21-1 is listed as a pseudogene. This CDR3 has 14 residues. The CDR3 DNA follows: TGTGCCAGCAGCAAAGGCAGGACCTACACTGAAGCTTTCTTT. Its translation is CASSKGRTYTEAFF.